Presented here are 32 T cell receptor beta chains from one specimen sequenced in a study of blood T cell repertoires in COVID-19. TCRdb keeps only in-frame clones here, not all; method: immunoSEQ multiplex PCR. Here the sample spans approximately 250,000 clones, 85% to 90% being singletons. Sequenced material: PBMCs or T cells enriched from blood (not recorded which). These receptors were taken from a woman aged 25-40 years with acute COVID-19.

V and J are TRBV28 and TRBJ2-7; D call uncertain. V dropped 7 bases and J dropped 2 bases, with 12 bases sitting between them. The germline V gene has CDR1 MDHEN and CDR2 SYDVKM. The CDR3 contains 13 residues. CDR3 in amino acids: CASTTPQAYEQYF. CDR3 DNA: TGTGCCAGCACCACCCCCCAGGCCTACGAGCAGTACTTC.

The CDR3 DNA reads as TGTGCCAGCAGCCAAGAGTCTAGCGCTTTGTACGAGCAGTACTTC. Residues: CASSQESSALYEQYF. The J gene is TRBJ2-7, the V gene TRBV4-2, with D tentatively TRBD2 (6 bases). In germline, CDR1 is LGHNA, CDR2 YNFKEQ. V gave up 0 bases and J gave up 4 bases, with 13 bases separating them. This CDR3 region has 15 residues.

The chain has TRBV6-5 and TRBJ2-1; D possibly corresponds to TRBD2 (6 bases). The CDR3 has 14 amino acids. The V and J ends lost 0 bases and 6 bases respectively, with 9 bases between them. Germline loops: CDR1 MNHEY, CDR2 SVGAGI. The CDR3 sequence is CASSYSLGGNEQFF. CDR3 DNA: TGTGCCAGCAGTTACTCCCTCGGGGGCAATGAGCAGTTCTTC.

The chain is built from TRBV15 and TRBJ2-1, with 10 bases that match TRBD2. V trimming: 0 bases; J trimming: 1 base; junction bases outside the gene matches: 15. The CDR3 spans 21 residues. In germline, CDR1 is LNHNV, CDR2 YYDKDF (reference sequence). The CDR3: CATSRDLASGSLKVSYNEQFF. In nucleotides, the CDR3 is TGTGCCACCAGCAGAGATCTGGCTAGCGGGAGCCTTAAGGTGTCCTACAATGAGCAGTTCTTC.

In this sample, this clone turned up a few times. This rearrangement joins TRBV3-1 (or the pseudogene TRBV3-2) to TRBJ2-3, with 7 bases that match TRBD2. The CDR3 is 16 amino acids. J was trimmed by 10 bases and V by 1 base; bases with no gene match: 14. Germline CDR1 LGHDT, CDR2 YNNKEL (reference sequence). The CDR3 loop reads CASSQGAVQREVAQYF. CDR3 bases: TGTGCCAGCAGCCAAGGGGCTGTTCAACGGGAGGTGGCGCAGTATTTT.

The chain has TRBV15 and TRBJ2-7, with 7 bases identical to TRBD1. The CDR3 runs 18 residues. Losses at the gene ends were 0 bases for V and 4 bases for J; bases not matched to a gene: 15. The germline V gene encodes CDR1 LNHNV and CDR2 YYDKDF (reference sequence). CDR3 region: CATSRDLWVVDREYEQYF. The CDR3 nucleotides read TGTGCCACCAGCAGAGATCTCTGGGTAGTTGACAGGGAATACGAGCAGTACTTC.

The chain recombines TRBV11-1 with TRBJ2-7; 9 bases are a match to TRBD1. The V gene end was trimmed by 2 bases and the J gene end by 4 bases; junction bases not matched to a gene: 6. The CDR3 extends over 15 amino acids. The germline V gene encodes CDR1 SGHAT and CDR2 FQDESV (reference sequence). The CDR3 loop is CASSLTGQGNYEQYF. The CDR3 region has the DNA TGTGCCAGCAGCTTAACGGGACAGGGTAATTACGAGCAGTACTTC.

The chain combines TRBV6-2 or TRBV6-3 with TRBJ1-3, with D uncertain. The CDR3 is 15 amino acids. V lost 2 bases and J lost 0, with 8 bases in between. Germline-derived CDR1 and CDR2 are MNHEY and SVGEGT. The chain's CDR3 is CASSYTEISGNTIYF. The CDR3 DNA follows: TGTGCCAGCAGTTACACGGAGATCTCTGGAAACACCATATATTTT.

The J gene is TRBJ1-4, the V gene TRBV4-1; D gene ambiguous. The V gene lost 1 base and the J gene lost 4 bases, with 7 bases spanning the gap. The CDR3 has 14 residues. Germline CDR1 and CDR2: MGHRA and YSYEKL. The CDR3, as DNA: TGCGCCAGCAGCCAAGGACACAATAATGAAAAACTGTTTTTT. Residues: CASSQGHNNEKLFF.

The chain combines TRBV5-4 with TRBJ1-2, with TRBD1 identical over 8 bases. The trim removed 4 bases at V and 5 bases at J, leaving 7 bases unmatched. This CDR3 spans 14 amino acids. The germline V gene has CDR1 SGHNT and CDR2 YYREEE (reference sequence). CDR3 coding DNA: TGTGCCAGCAGCAGCTCGGGACAGGTGTATGGCTACACCTTC. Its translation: CASSSSGQVYGYTF.

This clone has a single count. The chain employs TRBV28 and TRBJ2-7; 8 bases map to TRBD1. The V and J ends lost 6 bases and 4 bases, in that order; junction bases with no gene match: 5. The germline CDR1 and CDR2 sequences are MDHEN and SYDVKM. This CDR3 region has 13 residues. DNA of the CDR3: TGTGCCAGCAGAACGACAGGGGCATACGAGCAGTACTTC. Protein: CASRTTGAYEQYF.

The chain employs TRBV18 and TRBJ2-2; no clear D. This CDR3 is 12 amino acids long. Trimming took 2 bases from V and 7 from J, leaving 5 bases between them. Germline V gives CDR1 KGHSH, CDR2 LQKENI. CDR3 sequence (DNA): TGTGCCAGCTCACCATTGCGCGGGGAGCTGTTTTTT. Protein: CASSPLRGELFF. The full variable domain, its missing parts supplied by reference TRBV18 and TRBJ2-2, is NAGVMQNPRHLVRRRGQEARLRCSPMKGHSHVYWYRQLPEEGLKFMVYLQKENIIDESGMPKERFSAEFPKEGPSILRIQQVVRGDSAAYFCASSPLRGELFFGEGSRLTVL.

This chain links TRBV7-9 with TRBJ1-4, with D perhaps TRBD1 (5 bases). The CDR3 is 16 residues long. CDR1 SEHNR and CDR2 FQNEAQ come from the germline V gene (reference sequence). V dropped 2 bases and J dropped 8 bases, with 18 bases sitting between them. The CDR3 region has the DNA TGTGCCAGCAGCTTAAGCTCGGGGGAAGTGGGGGAAAAACTGTTTTTT. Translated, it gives CASSLSSGEVGEKLFF.

The CDR3 loop reads CASSSAGTGSYEQYF. DNA of the CDR3: TGTGCCAGCAGCTCGGCCGGGACAGGGTCCTACGAGCAGTACTTC. The chain has TRBV7-9 and TRBJ2-7; TRBD1 matches 9 bases. Looked up from germline, CDR1 is SEHNR and CDR2 is FQNEAQ (reference sequence). The trim removed 4 bases at V and 1 base at J, leaving 5 bases unmatched. This CDR3 has 15 amino acids. The entire variable domain, with the rest obtained from reference TRBV7-9 and TRBJ2-7, is as follows: DTGVSQNPRHKITKRGQNVTFRCDPISEHNRLYWYRQTLGQGPEFLTYFQNEAQLEKSRLLSDRFSAERPKGSFSTLEIQRTEQGDSAMYLCASSSAGTGSYEQYFGPGTRLTVT.

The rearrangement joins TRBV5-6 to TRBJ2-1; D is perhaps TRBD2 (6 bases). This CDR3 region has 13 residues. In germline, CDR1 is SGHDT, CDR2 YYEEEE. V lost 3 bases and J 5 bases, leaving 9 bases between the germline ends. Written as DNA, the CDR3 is TGTGCCAGCAGCTACGGGACTCACAATGAGCAGTTCTTC. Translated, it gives CASSYGTHNEQFF.

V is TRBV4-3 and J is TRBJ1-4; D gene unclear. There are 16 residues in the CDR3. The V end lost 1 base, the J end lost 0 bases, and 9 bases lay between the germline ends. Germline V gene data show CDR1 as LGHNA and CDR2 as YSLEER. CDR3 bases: TGCGCCAGCAGCCAAGGGCTAGTTGCAACTAATGAAAAACTGTTTTTT. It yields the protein CASSQGLVATNEKLFF.

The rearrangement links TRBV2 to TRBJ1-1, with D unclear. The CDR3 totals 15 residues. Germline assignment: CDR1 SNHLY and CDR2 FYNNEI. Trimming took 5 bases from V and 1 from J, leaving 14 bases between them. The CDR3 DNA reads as TGTGCCAGCAGTAGTCCCTCCAACAGGAACACTGAAGCTTTCTTT. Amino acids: CASSSPSNRNTEAFF.

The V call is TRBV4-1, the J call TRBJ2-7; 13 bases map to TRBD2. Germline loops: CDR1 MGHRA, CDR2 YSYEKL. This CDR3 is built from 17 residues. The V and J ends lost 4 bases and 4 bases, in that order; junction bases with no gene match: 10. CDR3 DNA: TGCGCCAGCAGCCTCCGAGGACTAGCGGGAGAACTTTACGAGCAGTACTTC. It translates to CASSLRGLAGELYEQYF.

CDR3: CASRVTRQGNIQYF. CDR3 DNA sequence: TGCGCCAGCAGAGTGACCCGACAGGGAAACATTCAGTACTTC. This chain links TRBV10-1 with TRBJ2-4; 7 bases are a match to TRBD1. CDR3 size: 14 residues. From germline, CDR1 is WNHNN and CDR2 SYGVQD (reference sequence). With V trimmed by 6 bases and J by 6 bases, 8 bases remained unmatched.

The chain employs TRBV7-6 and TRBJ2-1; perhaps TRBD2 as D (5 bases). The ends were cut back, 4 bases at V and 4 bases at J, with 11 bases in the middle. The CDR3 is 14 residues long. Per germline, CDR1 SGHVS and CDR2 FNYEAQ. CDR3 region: CASSSPGLYNEQFF. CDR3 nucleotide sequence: TGTGCCAGCAGCTCACCAGGACTTTACAATGAGCAGTTCTTC.

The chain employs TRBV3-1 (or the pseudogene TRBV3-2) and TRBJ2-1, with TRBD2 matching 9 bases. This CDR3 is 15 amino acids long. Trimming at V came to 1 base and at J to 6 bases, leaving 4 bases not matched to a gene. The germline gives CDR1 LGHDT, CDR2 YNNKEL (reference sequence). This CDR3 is CASSQVLAGFNEQFF. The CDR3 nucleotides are TGTGCCAGCAGCCAAGTTCTAGCGGGATTCAATGAGCAGTTCTTC.

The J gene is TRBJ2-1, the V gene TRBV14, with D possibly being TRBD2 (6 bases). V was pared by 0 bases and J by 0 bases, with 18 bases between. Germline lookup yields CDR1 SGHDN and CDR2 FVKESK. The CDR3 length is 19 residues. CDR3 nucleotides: TGTGCCAGCAGCCAAGATCGTAGCGGCTCCTTCGCCTCCTACAATGAGCAGTTCTTC. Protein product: CASSQDRSGSFASYNEQFF. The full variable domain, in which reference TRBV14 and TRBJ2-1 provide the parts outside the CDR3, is EAGVTQFPSHSVIEKGQTVTLRCDPISGHDNLYWYRRVMGKEIKFLLHFVKESKQDESGMPNNRFLAERTGGTYSTLKVQPAELEDSGVYFCASSQDRSGSFASYNEQFFGPGTRLTVL.

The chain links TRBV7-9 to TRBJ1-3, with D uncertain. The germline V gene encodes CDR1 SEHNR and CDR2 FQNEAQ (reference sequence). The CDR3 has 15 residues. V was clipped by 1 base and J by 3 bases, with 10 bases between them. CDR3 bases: TGTGCCAGCAGCTTAGTTTCGGGTGATGGAAACACCATATATTTT. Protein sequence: CASSLVSGDGNTIYF.

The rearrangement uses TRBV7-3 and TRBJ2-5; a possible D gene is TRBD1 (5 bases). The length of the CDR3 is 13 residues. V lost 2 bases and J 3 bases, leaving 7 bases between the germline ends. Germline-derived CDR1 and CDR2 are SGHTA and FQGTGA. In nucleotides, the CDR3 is TGTGCCAGCAGCTTAGACAGAGAAGAGACCCAGTACTTC. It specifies CASSLDREETQYF.

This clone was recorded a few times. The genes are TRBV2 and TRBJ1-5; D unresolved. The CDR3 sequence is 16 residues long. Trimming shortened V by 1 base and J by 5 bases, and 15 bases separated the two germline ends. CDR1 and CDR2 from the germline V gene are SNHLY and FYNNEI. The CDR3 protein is CASSEGGSTQYQPQHF. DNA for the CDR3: TGTGCCAGCAGTGAAGGCGGATCTACCCAATATCAGCCCCAGCATTTT.

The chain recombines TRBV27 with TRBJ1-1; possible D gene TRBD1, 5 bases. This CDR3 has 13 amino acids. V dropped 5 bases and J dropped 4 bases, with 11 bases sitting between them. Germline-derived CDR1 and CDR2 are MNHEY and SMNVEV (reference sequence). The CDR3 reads CASSLGGRTEAFF. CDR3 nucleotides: TGTGCCAGCAGTCTCGGGGGACGCACTGAAGCTTTCTTT.

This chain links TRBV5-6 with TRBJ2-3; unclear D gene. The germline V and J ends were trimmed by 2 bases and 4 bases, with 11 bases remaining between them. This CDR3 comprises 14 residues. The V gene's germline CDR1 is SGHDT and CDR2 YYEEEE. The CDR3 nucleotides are TGTGCCAGCAGCTTAACTGACTTCGCAGATACGCAGTATTTT. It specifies CASSLTDFADTQYF.

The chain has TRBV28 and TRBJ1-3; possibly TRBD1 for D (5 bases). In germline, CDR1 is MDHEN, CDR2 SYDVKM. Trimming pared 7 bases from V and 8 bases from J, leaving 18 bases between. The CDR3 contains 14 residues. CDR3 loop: CASTVDAGQYTIYF. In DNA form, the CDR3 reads TGTGCCAGCACGGTGGATGCGGGGCAATACACCATATATTTT.

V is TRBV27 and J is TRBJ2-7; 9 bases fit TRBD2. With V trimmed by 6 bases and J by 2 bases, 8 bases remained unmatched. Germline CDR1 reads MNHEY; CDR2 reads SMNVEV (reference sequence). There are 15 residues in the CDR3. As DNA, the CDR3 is TGTGCCAGCAGAATAGCGGGAGTAAATCCCTACGAGCAGTACTTC. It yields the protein CASRIAGVNPYEQYF.

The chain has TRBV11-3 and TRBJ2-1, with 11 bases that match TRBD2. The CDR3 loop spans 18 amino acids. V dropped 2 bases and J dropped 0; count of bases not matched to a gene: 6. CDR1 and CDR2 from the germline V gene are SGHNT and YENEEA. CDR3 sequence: CASSLSPSGRFSYNEQFF. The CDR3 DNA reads TGTGCCAGCAGCTTATCCCCTAGCGGGAGGTTCTCCTACAATGAGCAGTTCTTC. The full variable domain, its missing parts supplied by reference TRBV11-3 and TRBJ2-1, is EAGVVQSPRYKIIEKKQPVAFWCNPISGHNTLYWYLQNLGQGPELLIRYENEEAVDDSQLPKDRFSAERLKGVDSTLKIQPAELGDSAVYLCASSLSPSGRFSYNEQFFGPGTRLTVL.

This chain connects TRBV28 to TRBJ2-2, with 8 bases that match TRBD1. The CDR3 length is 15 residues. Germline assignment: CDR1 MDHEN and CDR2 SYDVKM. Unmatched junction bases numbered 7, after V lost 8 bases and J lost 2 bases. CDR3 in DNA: TGTGCCAGCGTAACCGGGACAGGCAACACCGGGGAGCTGTTTTTT. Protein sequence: CASVTGTGNTGELFF.

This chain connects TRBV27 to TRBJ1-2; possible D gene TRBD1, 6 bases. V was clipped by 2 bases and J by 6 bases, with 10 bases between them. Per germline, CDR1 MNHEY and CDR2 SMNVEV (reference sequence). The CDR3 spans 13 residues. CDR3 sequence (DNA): TGTGCCAGCAGTTTAAGCCCAGGGGATGGCTACACCTTC. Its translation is CASSLSPGDGYTF.